A single sample gave rise to the 23 T cell receptor beta chains below, sequenced in a study of blood T cell repertoires in COVID-19. Data came from immunoSEQ multiplex PCR; TCRdb stores just in-frame clones and leaves some out. The sample shows fewer than 350,000 clones, approximately 91% of them seen only once. The sequenced sample consisted of peripheral blood. The receptors originated from a man younger than 35 with active or convalescent COVID-19.

The V and J genes are TRBV2 and TRBJ1-6, with D uncertain. V was pared by 5 bases and J by 0 bases, with 8 bases between. There are 15 residues in the CDR3. Germline CDR1 reads SNHLY; CDR2 reads FYNNEI. CDR3 loop: CASSRDTSYNSPLHF. DNA for the CDR3: TGTGCCAGCAGTCGCGACACCTCCTATAATTCACCCCTCCACTTT.

This clone was observed a handful of times. This chain joins TRBV27 and TRBJ1-5; D may be TRBD1 (5 bases). The germline V and J ends were trimmed by 10 bases and 0 bases, with 10 bases remaining between them. From germline, CDR1 is MNHEY and CDR2 SMNVEV (reference sequence). The CDR3 contains 13 residues. The CDR3 region is CATREDSNQPQHF. CDR3 sequence (DNA): TGTGCCACCAGGGAGGATAGCAATCAGCCCCAGCATTTT.

Concerning this clone itself: Its ends do not fully match the called genes, so a read error is possible. This chain connects TRBV18 to TRBJ1-5, with D uncertain. The CDR3 loop spans 15 amino acids. Germline loops: CDR1 KGHSH, CDR2 LQKENI. This chain's CDR3 is CASSPRLGSDQPQHF. CDR3 sequence (DNA): TGTGCCAGCTCACCACGTCTTGGTAGCGATCAGCCCCAGCATTTT.

V is TRBV2 and J is TRBJ1-4, with TRBD1 as a possible D gene (5 bases). V was shortened by 10 bases and J by 4 bases, with 16 bases between the two germline ends. Germline-derived CDR1 and CDR2 are SNHLY and FYNNEI. CDR3 size: 14 residues. This CDR3 reads CATTPDTVNEKLFF. CDR3 nucleotide sequence: TGTGCCACTACTCCGGACACGGTTAATGAAAAACTGTTTTTT.

This clone was picked up one time. The rearrangement uses TRBV5-1 and TRBJ1-4, with a tentative D call TRBD1 (5 bases). Germline CDR1 SGHRS, CDR2 YFSETQ. The CDR3 runs to 13 residues. Trimming removed 3 bases at V and 5 bases at J, with 8 bases between. CDR3 residues: CASSWGLNEKLFF. In DNA, the CDR3 is TGCGCCAGCAGCTGGGGACTCAATGAAAAACTGTTTTTT.

The J gene is TRBJ2-2, the V gene TRBV25-1, with a possible D match to TRBD2 (5 bases). Germline V CDR1 and CDR2: MGHDK, SYGVNS. V lost 6 bases to trimming and J lost 5 bases, with 13 bases between them. This CDR3 has 14 amino acids. The CDR3 bases are TGTGCCAGCAGCCCGGAGGTGGAAACCGGGGAGCTGTTTTTT. Translating gives CASSPEVETGELFF.

This chain connects TRBV4-3 to TRBJ2-1; TRBD1 matches 9 bases. The germline V gene has CDR1 LGHNA and CDR2 YSLEER. The CDR3 length is 15 residues. Germline trimming cut 3 bases from V and 4 bases from J; bases unmatched to any gene: 4. In nucleotides, the CDR3 is TGCGCCAGCAGCCAGGGGACAGGGCCTTACAATGAGCAGTTCTTC. It codes for CASSQGTGPYNEQFF.

The CDR3 nucleotides read TGTGCTAGTGGCTTCTCTTCGGTAAGGGGTTTGGAAAAACTGTTTTTT. Translation: CASGFSSVRGLEKLFF. The genes are TRBV12-5 and TRBJ1-4; TRBD1 might be the D (5 bases). CDR3 length: 16 residues. Trimming removed 6 bases at V and 8 bases at J, with 22 bases between. Germline-derived CDR1 and CDR2 are LGHNT and FRNRAP.

V usage is TRBV20-1 and J usage is TRBJ1-2, with D tentatively TRBD1 (6 bases). CDR1 and CDR2 from the germline V gene are DFQATT and SNEGSKA (reference sequence). There are 12 residues in the CDR3. Deletions cut 3 bases from V and 3 bases from J, with 8 bases between. This CDR3 reads CSASAGDYGYTF. In DNA, the CDR3 is TGCAGTGCTAGTGCAGGGGACTATGGCTACACCTTC.

This clone was recorded a few times. V gene TRBV7-6 combines with J gene TRBJ2-7; no clear D. Germline CDR1 SGHVS, CDR2 FNYEAQ. V lost 0 bases to trimming and J lost 1 base, with 13 bases between them. This CDR3 contains 16 residues. CDR3 protein: CASSLAMGAWSYEQYF. The CDR3 DNA sequence: TGTGCCAGCAGCTTAGCGATGGGCGCGTGGTCCTACGAGCAGTACTTC.

This clone has more than one count but fewer than ten. The chain links TRBV2 to TRBJ2-2; no firm D call. From germline, CDR1 is SNHLY and CDR2 FYNNEI. Trimming left V 6 bases short and J 0 bases short, with 11 bases between. The CDR3 is 15 residues long. CDR3 coding DNA: TGTGCCAGCAGAGCCACCGTTACGAACACCGGGGAGCTGTTTTTT. It codes for CASRATVTNTGELFF.

The rearrangement uses TRBV24-1 and TRBJ1-2; D unclear. V was pared by 3 bases and J by 6 bases, with 13 bases between. This CDR3 comprises 14 residues. The germline V gene encodes CDR1 KGHDR and CDR2 SFDVKD. The DNA for the CDR3 is TGTGCCACCAGTGATGCCACTAGAGGGCATGGCTACACCTTC. It is translated as CATSDATRGHGYTF.

This chain joins TRBV6-1 and TRBJ2-7; weak D call: TRBD1 (6 bases). The germline V gene encodes CDR1 MNHNS and CDR2 SASEGT. The CDR3 is made up of 15 amino acids. V was pared by 2 bases and J by 0 bases, with 11 bases between. CDR3 amino acids: CASSESVGGSYEQYF. Written as DNA, the CDR3 is TGTGCCAGCAGTGAAAGTGTAGGGGGCTCCTACGAGCAGTACTTC.

The genes are TRBV18 and TRBJ2-1; TRBD2 matches at 12 bases. V was pared by 1 base and J by 0 bases, with 4 bases of the junction left unmatched. CDR3 length equals 18 residues. Germline assignment: CDR1 KGHSH and CDR2 LQKENI. The CDR3: CASSPRLAGDFSYNEQFF. CDR3 nucleotide sequence: TGTGCCAGCTCACCACGACTAGCGGGGGATTTCTCCTACAATGAGCAGTTCTTC.

In this sample, this clone turned up once. This chain connects TRBV19 to TRBJ1-2; D might be TRBD1 (5 bases). V lost 6 bases and J lost 4, with 15 bases in between. The CDR3 has 14 amino acids. Germline CDR1 is LNHDA and CDR2 is SQIVND (reference sequence). Here the CDR3 reads CASSETRVGYGYTF. The CDR3 coding sequence is TGTGCCAGTAGCGAAACCAGGGTCGGCTATGGCTACACCTTC.

This clone showed up just once. The rearrangement uses TRBV10-3 and TRBJ2-7, with 7 bases that match TRBD1. This CDR3 is 14 amino acids long. Germline V CDR1 and CDR2: ENHRY, SYGVKD. V shed 3 bases, J shed 3 bases, and the junction held 5 bases outside the gene matches. The CDR3 loop reads CAISELRGNYEQYF. The CDR3 coding sequence is TGTGCCATCAGTGAACTCAGGGGGAACTACGAGCAGTACTTC.

The chain recombines TRBV2 with TRBJ1-6; a possible D gene is TRBD1 (5 bases). Germline V lookup: CDR1 SNHLY, CDR2 FYNNEI. There are 18 residues in the CDR3. Trimming removed 5 bases from V and 0 bases from J, with 17 bases in between. CDR3 sequence: CASSTDPGESSYNSPLHF. For the CDR3, the DNA is TGTGCCAGCAGTACAGACCCGGGGGAAAGCTCCTATAATTCACCCCTCCACTTT.

The V and J genes are TRBV10-1 and TRBJ2-1; D is perhaps TRBD2 (6 bases). V lost 1 base, J lost 0 bases, and 7 bases lay in between. This CDR3 is built from 15 residues. Germline V gene lookup returns CDR1 WNHNN and CDR2 SYGVQD (reference sequence). The CDR3 spells CASSEWRGSYNEQFF. The CDR3 DNA is TGCGCCAGCAGTGAGTGGCGGGGCTCCTACAATGAGCAGTTCTTC.

This clone has a single count. The gene calls are TRBV7-3 and TRBJ2-3; D may be TRBD2 (5 bases). Per germline, CDR1 SGHTA and CDR2 FQGTGA. The CDR3 is 15 amino acids. Trimming removed 3 bases at V and 1 base at J, with 11 bases between. CDR3 nucleotides: TGTGCCAGCAGCTTTGGGGTTAGCGGCACAGATACGCAGTATTTT. Translated: CASSFGVSGTDTQYF.

V gene TRBV27 combines with J gene TRBJ2-5, with a weak D call TRBD2 (6 bases). Germline V gene sequence: CDR1 MNHEY, CDR2 SMNVEV (reference sequence). This CDR3 comprises 14 residues. With 4 bases removed from V and 1 base from J, the gap between germline ends came to 10 bases. The DNA of the CDR3 is TGTGCCAGCAGTTCCCCCGGGAGCCAAGAGACCCAGTACTTC. This encodes CASSSPGSQETQYF.

This clone occurred once. The V and J genes are TRBV3-1 (or the pseudogene TRBV3-2) and TRBJ1-1; D unresolved. Germline CDR1 is LGHDT and CDR2 is YNNKEL (reference sequence). With 0 bases removed from V and 0 bases from J, the gap between germline ends came to 8 bases. The CDR3 is 15 amino acids. This chain's CDR3 is CASSQDGSLNTEAFF. CDR3 DNA: TGTGCCAGCAGCCAAGACGGGTCCCTGAACACTGAAGCTTTCTTT.

J is TRBJ1-1 and V is TRBV9; D not certain. Germline loops: CDR1 SGDLS, CDR2 YYNGEE. The V gene lost 4 bases and the J gene lost 1 base, with 11 bases spanning the gap. The CDR3 length is 14 residues. The CDR3 coding sequence is TGTGCCAGCAGCCCCCCTACAGCGAACACTGAAGCTTTCTTT. As protein: CASSPPTANTEAFF.

The chain has TRBV19 and TRBJ2-7, with D tentatively TRBD1 (5 bases). The CDR3 has 12 residues. V gave up 3 bases and J gave up 3 bases, with 6 bases separating them. From germline, CDR1 is LNHDA and CDR2 SQIVND (reference sequence). The CDR3 DNA follows: TGTGCCAGTAGTATCGGACACTACGAGCAGTACTTC. As protein: CASSIGHYEQYF.